The TCR beta chain described here comes from a study of cytomegalovirus exposure and HLA in healthy donors. There are 13 residues in the CDR3. Between the trimmed V and J ends, which lost 2 bases and 8 bases, there was a span of 13 bases. The germline V gene encodes CDR1 SGHDT and CDR2 YYEEEE. Whole-study findings and limits: Despite most TCR sequences being rare, some public TCRs occurred in many donors. TRBV6-2, TRBV6-3 and some other V segments were unresolvable in 87-base-pair reads.

PCR was performed using 60 Vbeta and 13 Jbeta primers. Profiled with immunoSEQ multiplex PCR; TCRdb holds only in-frame clones, not every one. The table records 100,000 to 150,000 clones, approximately 10% of them present only once. Worth noting for this clone: Antigen: not known.

The sequence was collected from a woman aged 18-35 years in good health and CMV-seropositive. The sequencing input was PBMCs. V and J are TRBV5-6 and TRBJ1-2, with D hard to call. The CDR3 region has the DNA TGTGCCAGCAGCTTTCAAGTGGAGGAAGGCTACACCTTC. Protein: CASSFQVEEGYTF.